This TCR beta chain is drawn from a study of T cell responses to AZD1222 COVID-19 vaccine. Clones were sequenced by immunoSEQ multiplex PCR, and TCRdb holds only the in-frame ones, with some missing. The sample contains 120,000 to 150,000 clones, roughly 86% of which appear only once. Per germline, CDR1 WNHNN and CDR2 SYGVQD (reference sequence). CDR3 length: 15 residues. Germline trimming cut 0 bases from V and 4 bases from J; bases unmatched to any gene: 3. The chain is built from TRBV10-1 and TRBJ2-4, with 7 bases aligning to TRBD1. This receptor was taken from an adult who received the AZD1222 COVID-19 vaccine. The material was peripheral blood, obtained 28 days after the second AZD1222 dose. The DNA for the CDR3 is TGCGCCAGCAGTGAGTCGAACAGGGGTAAAAACATTCAGTACTTC. Protein sequence: CASSESNRGKNIQYF.